This T cell receptor beta chain was sequenced in a study of blood T cell repertoires in COVID-19. Trimming removed 1 base from V and 1 base from J, with 15 bases in between. The CDR3 spans 17 residues. Looked up from germline, CDR1 is SGHVS and CDR2 is FNYEAQ. The protocol was immunoSEQ multiplex PCR, while the TCRdb copy is restricted to in-frame clones and leaves out a portion. This sample has around 260,000 clones, with 75% to 95% found just once. This chain links TRBV7-6 with TRBJ2-3; maybe TRBD1 (6 bases). This receptor was identified in a person aged 18-35 years with COVID-19, enrolled during active disease. Sequencing was performed on peripheral blood. Written as DNA, the CDR3 is TGTGCCAGCAGCTTAGTTGGTGGACAGATCGGCACAGATACGCAGTATTTT. It specifies CASSLVGGQIGTDTQYF.